This is a list of T cell receptor beta chains from one sample in a study of T cell clonotyping in hematopoietic cell transplantation. Assay used: immunoSEQ multiplex PCR; TCRdb lists only in-frame clones, some missing. The sample yields 25,000 to 30,000 clones, roughly 84% seen once. The input for sequencing was peripheral blood mononuclear cells, taken before stem cell transplant. Source of these receptors: a woman aged 60-70 years with acute myeloid leukemia. Some clones in this sample may be carry-over from other donors' samples. CDR3s include the opening cysteine and the closing phenylalanine or tryptophan. The D gene is left open where the match is weak. Clone size is not always given. Where it is, it says once, few, many or a class for expanded clones.

cdr3_length: 16
j_call: TRBJ2-1
v_call: TRBV11-2
clone_size: NA
d_call: NA
cdr3_aa: CASSLTRPQGYNEQFF
cdr3_nt: TGTGCCAGCAGCTTAACCCGTCCCCAGGGGTACAATGAGCAGTTCTTC

cdr3_length: 15
j_call: TRBJ2-2
v_call: TRBV6-5
clone_size: NA
d_call: TRBD2
cdr3_aa: CASSYSSGSTGELFF
cdr3_nt: TGTGCCAGCAGTTACTCGAGCGGGAGCACCGGGGAGCTGTTTTTT

cdr3_length: 15
j_call: TRBJ2-1
v_call: TRBV6-5
clone_size: NA
d_call: TRBD1
cdr3_aa: CASSSPGQGALEQFF
cdr3_nt: TGTGCCAGCAGTTCGCCGGGACAGGGGGCGCTTGAGCAGTTCTTC

cdr3_length: 15
j_call: TRBJ2-5
v_call: TRBV15
clone_size: NA
d_call: NA
cdr3_aa: CATSRVPGTSETQYF
cdr3_nt: TGTGCCACCAGCAGAGTCCCAGGGACATCGGAGACCCAGTACTTC

cdr3_length: 15
j_call: TRBJ1-1
v_call: TRBV19
clone_size: NA
d_call: TRBD1
cdr3_aa: CASIYRGRRNTEAFF
cdr3_nt: TGTGCCAGTATCTACAGGGGGCGAAGGAACACTGAAGCTTTCTTT

cdr3_length: 13
j_call: TRBJ2-2
v_call: TRBV5-4
clone_size: NA
d_call: NA
cdr3_aa: CASSLVGPGELFF
cdr3_nt: TGTGCCAGCAGCTTGGTGGGGCCCGGGGAGCTGTTTTTT

cdr3_length: 20
j_call: TRBJ2-1
v_call: TRBV19
clone_size: NA
d_call: NA
cdr3_aa: CASSTRPTGSSRRLYNEQFF
cdr3_nt: TGTGCCAGTAGTACACGCCCCACTGGTTCCAGCCGGAGACTCTACAATGAGCAGTTCTTC

cdr3_length: 16
j_call: TRBJ2-6
v_call: TRBV28
clone_size: NA
d_call: NA
cdr3_aa: CASLGTARLGANVLTF
cdr3_nt: TGTGCCAGCCTCGGGACTGCACGATTGGGGGCCAACGTCCTGACTTTC

cdr3_length: 15
j_call: TRBJ2-1
v_call: TRBV28
clone_size: NA
d_call: TRBD1
cdr3_aa: CASSTDRGSYNEQFF
cdr3_nt: TGTGCCAGCAGTACCGACAGGGGGTCATACAATGAGCAGTTCTTC

cdr3_length: 11
j_call: TRBJ2-1
v_call: TRBV7-2
clone_size: NA
d_call: NA
cdr3_aa: CASSFYNEQFF
cdr3_nt: TGTGCCAGCAGCTTCTACAATGAGCAGTTCTTC

cdr3_length: 14
j_call: TRBJ2-5
v_call: TRBV6-5
clone_size: NA
d_call: NA
cdr3_aa: CAKCVGRLKETQYF
cdr3_nt: TGTGCCAAGTGCGTGGGACGGCTAAAAGAGACCCAGTACTTC

cdr3_length: 16
j_call: TRBJ2-7
v_call: TRBV7-9
clone_size: NA
d_call: NA
cdr3_aa: CASSQGWGQDLRGQYF
cdr3_nt: TGTGCCAGCAGCCAAGGGTGGGGGCAGGACCTACGAGGGCAGTACTTC

cdr3_length: 14
j_call: TRBJ2-7
v_call: TRBV19
clone_size: NA
d_call: TRBD2
cdr3_aa: CASTGLAGITEQYF
cdr3_nt: TGTGCCAGCACGGGACTAGCGGGGATCACCGAGCAGTACTTC

cdr3_length: 11
j_call: TRBJ1-2
v_call: TRBV20-1
clone_size: NA
d_call: TRBD1
cdr3_aa: CSANTGDNYTF
cdr3_nt: TGCAGTGCTAATACAGGGGACAACTACACCTTC

cdr3_length: 17
j_call: TRBJ1-2
v_call: TRBV4-3
clone_size: NA
d_call: TRBD1
cdr3_aa: CASSQLGTTGGVYGYTF
cdr3_nt: TGCGCCAGCAGCCAACTGGGGACGACAGGGGGCGTCTATGGCTACACCTTC

cdr3_length: 15
j_call: TRBJ2-1
v_call: TRBV5-4
clone_size: NA
d_call: TRBD1
cdr3_aa: CASSFGQGGYNEQFF
cdr3_nt: TGTGCCAGCAGCTTCGGACAGGGCGGGTACAATGAGCAGTTCTTC

cdr3_length: 16
j_call: TRBJ2-1
v_call: TRBV27
clone_size: NA
d_call: TRBD2
cdr3_aa: CASSPPSSGRSRKQFF
cdr3_nt: TGTGCCAGCAGTCCCCCGTCTAGCGGCCGGTCCCGGAAGCAGTTCTTC

cdr3_length: 14
j_call: TRBJ2-1
v_call: TRBV7-3
clone_size: NA
d_call: NA
cdr3_aa: CASSTGPGGDEQFF
cdr3_nt: TGTGCCAGCAGCACGGGACCCGGTGGGGATGAGCAGTTCTTC

cdr3_length: 16
j_call: TRBJ1-6
v_call: TRBV9
clone_size: once
d_call: NA
cdr3_aa: CASSSEGGDGNSPLHF
cdr3_nt: TGTGCCAGCAGCTCCGAAGGGGGGGATGGTAATTCACCCCTCCACTTT

cdr3_length: 15
j_call: TRBJ1-5
v_call: TRBV2
clone_size: NA
d_call: NA
cdr3_aa: CASSENGILREPQHF
cdr3_nt: TGTGCCAGCAGTGAGAACGGAATCCTAAGGGAGCCCCAGCATTTT